These 25 T cell receptor beta chains came from one sample sequenced in a study of cytomegalovirus exposure and HLA in healthy donors. Both 60 Vbeta primers and 13 Jbeta primers went into the PCR. Some clones are missing from TCRdb's copy, which holds only in-frame ones; the method was immunoSEQ multiplex PCR. The sample yields 63,000 or so clones, under 85% seen once. The sequenced sample consisted of PBMCs. These receptors were collected from a woman aged 25 to 39 in good health and CMV-seronegative.

Only one count was recorded for this clone. V gene TRBV4-3 combines with J gene TRBJ2-1; 7 nucleotides match TRBD1. The CDR3 consists of 14 residues. Germline trimming cut 4 bases from V and 5 bases from J; bases unmatched to any gene: 5. CDR1 and CDR2 (germline): LGHNA, YSLEER. Here the CDR3 DNA reads TGCGCCAGCAGCCTGGGACAGAACGACAATGAGCAGTTCTTC. Translation: CASSLGQNDNEQFF.

The rearrangement joins TRBV21-1 to TRBJ2-7; TRBD2, the table's D call, lacks a check against the DNA. TRBV21-1 is flagged as a pseudogene. CDR3 length equals 15 residues. CDR3 sequence reads: CASSHEPKLAYEQYF. In nucleotides, the CDR3 is TGTGCCAGCAGCCACGAACCCAAGCTGGCCTACGAGCAGTACTTC.

This chain joins TRBV30 and TRBJ1-1; a possible D gene is TRBD1 (5 bases). This CDR3 contains 12 residues. Germline CDR1 and CDR2: GTSNPN and SVGIG (reference sequence). Between the trimmed V and J ends, which lost 8 bases and 3 bases, there was a span of 13 bases. The CDR3: CAVGRGYTEAFF. CDR3 nucleotides: TGTGCCGTCGGCCGGGGGTACACTGAAGCTTTCTTT.

V usage is TRBV5-5 and J usage is TRBJ2-1; D is perhaps TRBD1 (6 bases). The CDR3 is 14 amino acids. Germline V gives CDR1 SGHKS, CDR2 YYEKEE (reference sequence). Trimming removed 4 bases from V and 10 bases from J, with 18 bases in between. The CDR3 DNA reads as TGTGCCAGCAGCACCCGGGACATTTTGCGAGAGCAGTTCTTC. Residues: CASSTRDILREQFF.

The chain recombines TRBV2 with TRBJ2-6; 7 bases agree with TRBD1. The V gene's germline CDR1 is SNHLY and CDR2 FYNNEI. This CDR3 has 16 amino acids. The V segment lost 1 base and the J segment 2 bases; nucleotides outside the gene matches: 2. The CDR3 reads CASSEDRGTGANVLTF. The CDR3 DNA reads TGTGCCAGCAGTGAAGACAGGGGAACTGGGGCCAACGTCCTGACTTTC.

The rearrangement uses TRBV5-1 and TRBJ2-5, with D maybe TRBD1 (5 bases). Trimming stripped 0 bases from V and 5 bases from J, with 11 bases between. CDR3 length: 14 amino acids. Germline CDR1 is SGHRS and CDR2 is YFSETQ. The CDR3 protein is CASSLGQGKETQYF. CDR3 DNA sequence: TGCGCCAGCAGCTTGGGTCAGGGAAAGGAGACCCAGTACTTC.

This chain uses TRBV5-4 with TRBJ2-6; D may be TRBD1 (5 bases). Looked up from germline, CDR1 is SGHNT and CDR2 is YYREEE (reference sequence). V lost 1 base to trimming and J lost 2 bases, with 7 bases between them. The CDR3 contains 15 residues. Here the CDR3 DNA reads TGTGCCAGCAGCTTGTCAGGGACTGGGGCCAACGTCCTGACTTTC. It is translated as CASSLSGTGANVLTF.

The chain employs TRBV7-2 and TRBJ2-1; no firm D call. Trimming left V 1 base short and J 6 bases short, with 13 bases between. The germline V gene encodes CDR1 SGHTA and CDR2 FQGNSA. This CDR3 spans 15 amino acids. CDR3 DNA sequence: TGTGCCAGCAGCTTAGGAAGGATCCGGGTCAATGAGCAGTTCTTC. This sequence encodes CASSLGRIRVNEQFF.

This chain connects TRBV7-2 to TRBJ2-7; D gene ambiguous. CDR1 and CDR2 from the germline V gene are SGHTA and FQGNSA. V shed 5 bases and J shed 1 base, with 6 bases lying between them. This CDR3 comprises 12 residues. CDR3 loop: CASSHGSYEQYF. The CDR3 DNA sequence: TGTGCCAGCAGCCACGGGTCCTACGAGCAGTACTTC. Full variable domain (remainder filled in from reference TRBV7-2 and TRBJ2-7): GAGVSQSPSNKVTEKGKDVELRCDPISGHTALYWYRQSLGQGLEFLIYFQGNSAPDKSGLPSDRFSAERTGGSVSTLTIQRTQQEDSAVYLCASSHGSYEQYFGPGTRLTVT.

This clone was detected a few times. V usage is TRBV6-5 and J usage is TRBJ1-2; 11 positions agree with TRBD1. CDR1 and CDR2 (germline): MNHEY, SVGAGI. After removal of 4 bases from V and 6 bases from J, the junction contained 7 bases not matched to a gene. This CDR3 is built from 15 residues. In nucleotides, the CDR3 is TGTGCCAGCAGTTCCCCGGGACAGGGGGACGATGGCTACACCTTC. It specifies CASSSPGQGDDGYTF.

The chain links TRBV6-5 to TRBJ1-2; TRBD1 matches at 7 bases. Germline V gene lookup returns CDR1 MNHEY and CDR2 SVGAGI. This CDR3 comprises 14 residues. Trimming at V came to 5 bases and at J to 1 base, leaving 4 bases not matched to a gene. The CDR3 here is CASSPTGDNYGYTF. The CDR3 DNA reads as TGTGCCAGCAGTCCTACAGGGGATAACTATGGCTACACCTTC.

The DNA of the CDR3 is TGTGCCAGCAGTGCGGCACTAGCGGGAGACAATGAGCAGTTCTTC. Its protein product is CASSAALAGDNEQFF. The chain uses TRBV6-5 and TRBJ2-1; 11 bases agree with TRBD2. Trimming at V came to 5 bases and at J to 5 bases, leaving 5 bases not matched to a gene. CDR1 and CDR2 (germline): MNHEY, SVGAGI. CDR3 length: 15 residues.

This chain joins TRBV30 and TRBJ2-3; TRBD2 matches 9 bases. V was clipped by 1 base and J by 4 bases; unmatched bases: 6. CDR3 size: 15 residues. Germline CDR1 GTSNPN, CDR2 SVGIG (reference sequence). In DNA form, the CDR3 reads TGTGCCTGGAGTGAAGGTAGCGGGGGTGCAGATACGCAGTATTTT. It encodes CAWSEGSGGADTQYF. The whole variable domain, filled in from reference TRBV30 and TRBJ2-3, reads SQTIHQWPATLVQPVGSPLSLECTVEGTSNPNLYWYRQAAGRGLQLLFYSVGIGQISSEVPQNLSASRPQDRQFILSSKKLLLSDSGFYLCAWSEGSGGADTQYFGPGTRLTVL.

This chain joins TRBV27 and TRBJ2-3; 8 bases agree with TRBD2. Germline CDR1 and CDR2: MNHEY and SMNVEV (reference sequence). Germline trimming cut 4 bases from V and 1 base from J; bases unmatched to any gene: 10. This CDR3 has 17 residues. DNA of the CDR3: TGTGCCAGCAGTTCACGGGGGGGGATCGTAGGCACAGATACGCAGTATTTT. It yields the protein CASSSRGGIVGTDTQYF.

The chain joins TRBV2 to TRBJ1-2, with 11 bases aligning to TRBD1. V shed 4 bases, J shed 4 bases, and the junction held 2 bases outside the gene matches. From germline, CDR1 is SNHLY and CDR2 FYNNEI. The CDR3 spans 14 residues. The CDR3 region has the DNA TGTGCCAGCAGTGGGACAGGGGGCGTCTATGGCTACACCTTC. It translates to CASSGTGGVYGYTF.

The sample holds a few counts of this clone. V and J are TRBV6-5 and TRBJ1-2, with 8 bases matching TRBD1. J gave up 4 bases and V 0 bases, and 4 bases lay outside the gene matches. Germline V gene sequence: CDR1 MNHEY, CDR2 SVGAGI. The CDR3 extends over 15 amino acids. The DNA for the CDR3 is TGTGCCAGCAGTTACTCGAGGGGACAGGTCTATGGCTACACCTTC. This sequence encodes CASSYSRGQVYGYTF.

The rearrangement links TRBV4-3 to TRBJ1-4; TRBD1 might be the D (6 bases). The CDR3 loop spans 15 amino acids. V dropped 1 base and J dropped 8 bases, with 14 bases sitting between them. Germline V gives CDR1 LGHNA, CDR2 YSLEER. The CDR3: CASSQGSTGKEKLFF. Here the CDR3 DNA reads TGCGCCAGCAGCCAAGGTTCGACAGGAAAAGAAAAACTGTTTTTT.

The chain carries TRBV9 and TRBJ1-2; 9 bases fit TRBD1. The CDR3 is 15 amino acids. The J segment lost 6 bases and the V segment lost 3 bases, leaving 9 bases of the junction unmatched. Germline V lookup: CDR1 SGDLS, CDR2 YYNGEE. The CDR3 sequence: CASSGRDRVLDGYTF. For the CDR3, the DNA is TGTGCCAGCAGCGGCCGGGACAGGGTTTTAGATGGCTACACCTTC.

The rearrangement links TRBV6-5 to TRBJ1-5; D is perhaps TRBD1 (5 bases). Germline CDR1 and CDR2: MNHEY and SVGAGI. The CDR3 runs 14 residues. Trimming shortened V by 6 bases and J by 1 base, and 10 bases separated the two germline ends. The CDR3 loop is CASRKGLSNQPQHF. DNA for the CDR3: TGTGCCAGCAGAAAGGGGCTAAGCAATCAGCCCCAGCATTTT.

The V call is TRBV14, the J call TRBJ1-4; TRBD1 matches at 7 bases. The CDR3 length is 15 residues. In germline, CDR1 is SGHDN, CDR2 FVKESK. J was trimmed by 4 bases and V by 3 bases; bases with no gene match: 5. CDR3 nucleotide sequence: TGTGCCAGCAGCCATCTGACAGGGAATAATGAAAAACTGTTTTTT. It specifies CASSHLTGNNEKLFF.

This chain joins TRBV6-5 and TRBJ1-1; 9 nucleotides match TRBD1. The CDR3 consists of 14 residues. After removal of 6 bases from V and 5 bases from J, the junction contained 7 bases not matched to a gene. CDR1 and CDR2 from the germline V gene are MNHEY and SVGAGI. CDR3 amino acids: CASSSNRGRTEAFF. The CDR3, as DNA: TGTGCCAGCAGCTCTAACAGGGGGCGAACTGAAGCTTTCTTT.

The chain uses TRBV5-8 and TRBJ2-1; D perhaps matches TRBD2 (7 bases). The CDR3 length is 12 residues. Germline V gives CDR1 SGHTS, CDR2 YDEGEE. V was trimmed by 1 base and J by 15 bases, leaving 14 bases between them. The CDR3 sequence: CASSLRGGLGFF. The CDR3 nucleotides read TGTGCCAGCAGCTTGAGGGGGGGGCTCGGGTTCTTC.

J is TRBJ1-4 and V is TRBV11-2; the D is unclear. The CDR3 spans 17 residues. Deletions cut 2 bases from V and 4 bases from J, with 17 bases between. CDR1 is SGHAT, CDR2 FQNNGV, per germline. The CDR3 DNA is TGTGCCAGCAGCTTAATAGGAGGTGTGAAGATTAATGAAAAACTGTTTTTT. Translation gives CASSLIGGVKINEKLFF.

The rearrangement joins TRBV19 to TRBJ2-1; 9 bases agree with TRBD2. This CDR3 contains 15 residues. V lost 7 bases and J lost 7; bases outside the gene matches: 11. Germline V gene sequence: CDR1 LNHDA, CDR2 SQIVND (reference sequence). CDR3 sequence reads: CASIGREGLGNEQFF. The CDR3 nucleotides are TGTGCCAGTATAGGGCGGGAGGGCCTAGGGAATGAGCAGTTCTTC.

The chain is built from TRBV12-5 and TRBJ2-2, with D possibly matching TRBD2 (6 bases). This CDR3 has 14 residues. Deletions cut 3 bases from V and 6 bases from J, with 11 bases between. Germline values: CDR1 LGHNT, CDR2 FRNRAP. The CDR3 nucleotides read TGTGCTAGTGGTTTCAGGGAGGCGGCCGGGGAGCTGTTTTTT. Translation: CASGFREAAGELFF.